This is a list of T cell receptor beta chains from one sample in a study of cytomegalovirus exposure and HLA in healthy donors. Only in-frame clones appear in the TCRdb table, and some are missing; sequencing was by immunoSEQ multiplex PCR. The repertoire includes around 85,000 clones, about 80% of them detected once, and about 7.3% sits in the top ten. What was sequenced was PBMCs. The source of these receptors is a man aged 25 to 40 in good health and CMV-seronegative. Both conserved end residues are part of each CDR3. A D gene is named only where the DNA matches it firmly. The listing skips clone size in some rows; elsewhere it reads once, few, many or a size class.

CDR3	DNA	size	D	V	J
CASSRGSSYNEQFF	TGCGCCAGCAGCAGGGGCAGCTCCTACAATGAGCAGTTCTTC	NA	NA	TRBV4-3	TRBJ2-1
CASTRGGPQHF	TGTGCCAGCACCCGAGGAGGGCCCCAGCATTTT	NA	NA	TRBV6-1	TRBJ1-5
CASSLATGTTGELFF	TGTGCCAGCAGCTTAGCGACAGGGACCACCGGGGAGCTGTTTTTT	NA	TRBD1	TRBV7-2	TRBJ2-2
CASSSKIDRNVFNQPQHF	TGTGCCAGCAGCTCGAAGATCGACAGAAACGTCTTTAATCAGCCCCAGCATTTT	few	NA	TRBV7-8	TRBJ1-5
CASSLSEQNTGELFF	TGTGCCAGCAGTTTATCCGAACAGAACACCGGGGAGCTGTTTTTT	few	NA	TRBV27	TRBJ2-2
CASSVDRQNTEAFF	TGCGCCAGCAGCGTGGACAGACAGAACACTGAAGCTTTCTTT	NA	NA	TRBV5-1	TRBJ1-1
CASSLGQGQNIQYF	TGCGCCAGCAGCTTGGGGCAGGGGCAAAACATTCAGTACTTC	few	NA	TRBV5-1	TRBJ2-4
CASSKDRSYEQYF	TGTGCCAGTAGTAAGGACAGGAGTTACGAGCAGTACTTC	NA	TRBD1	TRBV19	TRBJ2-7
CASSTGTRGPNEQFF	TGTGCCAGCAGTACCGGGACAAGAGGCCCCAATGAGCAGTTCTTC	NA	NA	TRBV11-1	TRBJ2-1
CASSARTGMNTEAFF	TGTGCCAGCAGCGCGCGGACAGGGATGAACACTGAAGCTTTCTTT	few	TRBD1	TRBV7-9	TRBJ1-1
CASSSPGGGGPYEQYF	TGTGCCAGCAGCTCCCCAGGCGGAGGAGGGCCCTACGAGCAGTACTTC	NA	NA	TRBV11-2	TRBJ2-7
CAWSGRPAGGFGYTF	TGTGCCTGGAGTGGGCGGCCCGCAGGGGGCTTTGGCTACACCTTC	NA	TRBD1	TRBV30	TRBJ1-2
CASSLDRGAGELFF	TGTGCCAGTAGTTTGGACAGGGGAGCCGGGGAGCTGTTTTTT	NA	TRBD1	TRBV19	TRBJ2-2
CASSETSGGTDTQYF	TGTGCCAGCAGTGAGACTAGCGGGGGGACAGATACGCAGTATTTT	NA	TRBD2	TRBV6-4	TRBJ2-3
CASLRGQGNQPQHF	TGTGCCAGCCTCCGCGGGCAGGGCAATCAGCCCCAGCATTTT	few	NA	TRBV28	TRBJ1-5
CSVMREGFHEQFF	TGCAGCGTTATGCGGGAGGGGTTCCATGAGCAGTTCTTC	NA	TRBD2	TRBV29-1	TRBJ2-1